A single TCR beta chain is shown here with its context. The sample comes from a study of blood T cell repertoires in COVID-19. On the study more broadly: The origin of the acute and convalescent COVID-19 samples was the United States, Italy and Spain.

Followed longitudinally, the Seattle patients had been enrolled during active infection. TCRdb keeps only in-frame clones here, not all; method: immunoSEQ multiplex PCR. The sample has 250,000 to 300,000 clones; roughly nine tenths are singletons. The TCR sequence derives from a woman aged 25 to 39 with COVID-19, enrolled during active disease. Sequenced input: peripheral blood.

Written as DNA, the CDR3 is TGTGCCAGCAGCGTCTCCTCTTCGAACACCGGGGAGCTGTTTTTT. Protein product: CASSVSSSNTGELFF. The chain joins TRBV9 to TRBJ2-2; the D is unclear. V lost 2 bases and J lost 0, with 8 bases in between. The germline CDR1 and CDR2 sequences are SGDLS and YYNGEE. The CDR3 runs to 15 residues.